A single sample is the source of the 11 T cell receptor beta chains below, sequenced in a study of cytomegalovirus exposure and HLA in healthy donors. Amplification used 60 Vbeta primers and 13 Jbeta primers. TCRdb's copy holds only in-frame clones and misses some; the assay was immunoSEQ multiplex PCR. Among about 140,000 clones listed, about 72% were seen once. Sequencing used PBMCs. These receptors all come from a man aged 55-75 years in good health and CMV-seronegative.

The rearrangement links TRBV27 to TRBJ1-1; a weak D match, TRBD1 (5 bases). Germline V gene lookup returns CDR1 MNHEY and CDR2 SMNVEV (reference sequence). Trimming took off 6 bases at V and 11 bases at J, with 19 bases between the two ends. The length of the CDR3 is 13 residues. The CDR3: CASSQKPSGRAFF. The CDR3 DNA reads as TGTGCCAGCAGCCAGAAACCTTCAGGGCGCGCTTTCTTT.

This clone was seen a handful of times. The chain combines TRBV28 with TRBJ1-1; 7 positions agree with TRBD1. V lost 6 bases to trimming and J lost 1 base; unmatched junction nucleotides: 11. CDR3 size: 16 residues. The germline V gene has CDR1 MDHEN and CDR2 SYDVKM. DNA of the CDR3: TGTGCCAGCAGCCTTGACAGGGCCTGGGGGAACACTGAAGCTTTCTTT. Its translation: CASSLDRAWGNTEAFF.

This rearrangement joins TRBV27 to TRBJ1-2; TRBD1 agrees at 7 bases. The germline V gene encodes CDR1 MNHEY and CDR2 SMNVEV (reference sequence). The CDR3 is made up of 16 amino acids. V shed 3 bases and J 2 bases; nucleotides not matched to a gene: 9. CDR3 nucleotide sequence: TGTGCCAGCAGTTTTATAGCAGGGGGATCCAACTATGGCTACACCTTC. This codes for CASSFIAGGSNYGYTF.

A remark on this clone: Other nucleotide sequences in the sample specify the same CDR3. This CDR3 reads CASSEGGGGYTF. The CDR3 DNA reads as TGTGCCAGCAGTGAAGGGGGAGGAGGCTACACCTTC. This chain links TRBV25-1 with TRBJ1-2; maybe TRBD1 (5 bases). V lost 2 bases to trimming and J lost 8 bases, with 9 bases between them. The germline V gene has CDR1 MGHDK and CDR2 SYGVNS. There are 12 residues in the CDR3.

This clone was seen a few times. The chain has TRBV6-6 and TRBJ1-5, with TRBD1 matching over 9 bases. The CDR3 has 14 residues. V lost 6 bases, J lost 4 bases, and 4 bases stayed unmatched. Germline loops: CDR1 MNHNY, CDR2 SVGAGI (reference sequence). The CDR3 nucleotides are TGTGCCAGCAGCACAGGGGGCCCGAATCAGCCCCAGCATTTT. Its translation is CASSTGGPNQPQHF.

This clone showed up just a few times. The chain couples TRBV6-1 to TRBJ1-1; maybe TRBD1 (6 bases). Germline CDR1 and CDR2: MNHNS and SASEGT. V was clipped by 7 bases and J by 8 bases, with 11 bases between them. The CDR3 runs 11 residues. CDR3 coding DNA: TGTGCCAGCACCAGAACAGGGGAAGCTTTCTTT. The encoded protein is CASTRTGEAFF.

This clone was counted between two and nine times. The CDR3 DNA sequence: TGTGCCAGCAGCCGCCAACTAGCGGGAGGAAATAATGAGCAGTTCTTC. Translation gives CASSRQLAGGNNEQFF. The V gene is TRBV4-2, the J gene TRBJ2-1; 12 positions agree with TRBD2. CDR1 and CDR2 (germline): LGHNA, YNFKEQ. This CDR3 region has 16 residues. Trimming cost V 4 bases and J 7 bases; bases outside gene matches: 8.

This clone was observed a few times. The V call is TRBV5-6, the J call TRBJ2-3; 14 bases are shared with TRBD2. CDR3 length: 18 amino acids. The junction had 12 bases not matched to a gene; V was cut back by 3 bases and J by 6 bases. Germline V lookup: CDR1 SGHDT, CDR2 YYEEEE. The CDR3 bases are TGTGCCAGCAGCTCGCCCGAGACTAGCGGGAGGGTCTCGGATACGCAGTATTTT. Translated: CASSSPETSGRVSDTQYF.

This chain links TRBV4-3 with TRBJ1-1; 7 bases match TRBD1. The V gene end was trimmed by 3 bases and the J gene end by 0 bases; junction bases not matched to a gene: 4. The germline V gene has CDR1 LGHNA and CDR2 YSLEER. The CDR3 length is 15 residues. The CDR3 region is CASSQTTGLNTEAFF. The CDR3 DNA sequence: TGCGCCAGCAGCCAGACGACAGGGCTGAACACTGAAGCTTTCTTT.

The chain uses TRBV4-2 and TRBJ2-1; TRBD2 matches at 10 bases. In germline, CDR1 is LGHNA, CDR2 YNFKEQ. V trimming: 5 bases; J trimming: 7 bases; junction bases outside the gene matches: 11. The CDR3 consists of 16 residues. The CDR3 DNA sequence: TGTGCCAGCAGCACCCTACTAGCGGGATTTTTGAATGAGCAGTTCTTC. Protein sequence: CASSTLLAGFLNEQFF.

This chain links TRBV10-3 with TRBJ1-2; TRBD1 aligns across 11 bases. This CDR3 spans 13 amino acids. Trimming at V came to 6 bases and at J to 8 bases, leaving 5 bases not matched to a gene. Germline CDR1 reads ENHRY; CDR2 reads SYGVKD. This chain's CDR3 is CAISAGTGGGYTF. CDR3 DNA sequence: TGTGCCATCAGCGCCGGGACAGGGGGAGGCTACACCTTC.